The entry that follows covers one T cell receptor (beta chain) sequence. No antigen is known for it. One junction end does not reproduce the germline sequence, and a read error may be involved. From germline, CDR1 is MNHEY and CDR2 SVGAGI. CDR3 length: 16 amino acids. These data come from a study of tumor-infiltrating lymphocytes in primary liver carcinoma. On the study more broadly: The patients, men and women alike, were aged 30 to 69 years.

From unsorted bulk tissue weighing roughly 19-32 mg, DNA and RNA were co-extracted. Patients were treatment-naive with chronic HBV infection. Study-wide results and caveats: The study found a significantly higher top-250-clone fraction in tumors than in blood (p = 0.039).

From about 530 ng total RNA, TCR beta cDNA was generated with a primer in the constant region. Slightly modified ARM-PCR served as the procedure for the TCR beta libraries. These libraries came from three rounds of nested multiplex PCR. In the first two PCR rounds, TRBV1-TRBV30 forward primers were paired with a C-beta reverse primer, and each round lasted 10 cycles. Using its own MiXCR run on the multiplex PCR reads, TCRdb lists one record per CDR3 protein. In the table there are more than 70,000 distinct CDR3 sequences, 65% to 80% of which are singletons. The rearrangement uses TRBV6-5 and TRBJ2-7; TRBD1 might be the D (6 bases). Sequencing input: liver tumor tissue from sampling region 1. Regarding subset: tumor region T1, superior pole. The TCR was taken from a man between 35 and 55 years old with primary liver carcinoma and hepatitis B virus infection. CDR3 DNA sequence: TGTGCCTGCAGTTACTCAGGGGCCCTGCCCTCCTACGAGCAGTACTTC. It translates to CACSYSGALPSYEQYF.